Below, one TCR beta chain is given with its context. The antigen is undetermined. V shed 4 bases and J 2 bases; nucleotides not matched to a gene: 11. The CDR3 consists of 16 residues. Germline values: CDR1 SGHAT, CDR2 FQNNGV. Clones were read by immunoSEQ multiplex PCR, and TCRdb kept only the in-frame ones, dropping some. Found here are fewer than 55,000 clones, nearly 95% of them singletons; the top ten hold around 7%. The data were taken from a study of T cells in tuberculosis. Study-wide background: A South African cohort included IGRA-negative adolescents, latently infected IGRA-positive adolescents and adults with active tuberculosis.

Findings and limits, study-wide: A GMM-specific repertoire classifier reached about 90% accuracy, AUROC roughly 0.87. Selection depended on which cryopreserved specimens were available.

Sequenced material: PBMCs. This TCR was sampled from a donor aged 10-30 years with latent tuberculosis or without tuberculosis infection. The V call is TRBV11-2, the J call TRBJ2-7; the match to TRBD1 covers 7 bases. CDR3 loop: CASSSPMGDRPYEQYF. The CDR3 DNA is TGTGCCAGCAGCTCCCCAATGGGGGACAGACCCTACGAGCAGTACTTC.